This paragraph reports one T cell receptor beta chain. V shed 4 bases and J shed 3 bases, with 12 bases lying between them. The CDR3 covers 14 residues. TCRdb ran MiXCR on the 5' RACE reads and lists one entry per CDR3 protein. The sample has fewer than 550,000 distinct CDR3 sequences; approximately 16% are singletons. The data were taken from a study of identical twins. This same sample was also taken into another study, of yellow fever vaccine responses in identical twins.

Sequencing was done on a sample of CD4+ T cells sorted from blood. The genes are TRBV12-3 or TRBV12-4 and TRBJ1-2; no reliable D call. This TCR was sampled from a woman younger than 35 in good health. Written as DNA, the CDR3 is TGTGCCAGCAGTTACCAAACCCGATACTATGGCTACACCTTC. It yields the protein CASSYQTRYYGYTF.